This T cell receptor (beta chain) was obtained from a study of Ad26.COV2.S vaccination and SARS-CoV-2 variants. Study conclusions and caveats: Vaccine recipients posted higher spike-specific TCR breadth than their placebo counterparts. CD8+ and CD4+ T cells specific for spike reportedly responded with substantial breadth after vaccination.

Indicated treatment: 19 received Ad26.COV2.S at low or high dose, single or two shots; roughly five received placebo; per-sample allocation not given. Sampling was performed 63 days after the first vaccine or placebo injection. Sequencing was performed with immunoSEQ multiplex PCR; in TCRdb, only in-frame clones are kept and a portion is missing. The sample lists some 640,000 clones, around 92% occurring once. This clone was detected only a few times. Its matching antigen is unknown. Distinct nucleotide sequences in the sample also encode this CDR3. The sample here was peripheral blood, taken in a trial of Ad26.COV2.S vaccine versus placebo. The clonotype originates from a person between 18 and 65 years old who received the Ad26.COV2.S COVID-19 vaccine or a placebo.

CDR3 residues: CASSPDRDYGYTF. The CDR3 nucleotides read TGTGCCAGCTCACCGGACAGGGACTATGGCTACACCTTC. The chain has TRBV18 and TRBJ1-2; 8 nucleotides line up with TRBD1. CDR1 and CDR2 from the germline V gene are KGHSH and LQKENI. The CDR3 totals 13 residues. V dropped 3 bases and J dropped 3; count of bases not matched to a gene: 0.